The following is a T cell receptor (beta chain) sequence with its context. This entry is derived from a study of blood T cell repertoires in COVID-19. The authors' processing: Estimation of nucleated cell counts relied on the amplification of reference gene primers. TCRdb's table, derived via immunoSEQ multiplex PCR, lists solely in-frame clones and lacks some. V, J and clone size are those of that table, while D and trimming were read from the DNA. The sample includes 130,000 or so clones, just under 85% of them seen just once. Germline lookup yields CDR1 ENHRY and CDR2 SYGVKD. The V and J ends lost 0 bases and 5 bases respectively, with 14 bases between them. The CDR3 length is 16 residues.

This clonotype was obtained from an elderly woman with acute or convalescent COVID-19. The rearrangement joins TRBV10-3 to TRBJ1-5; D is uncertain. The sequencing sample was made of peripheral blood. This CDR3 reads CAISESMTWRDQPQHF. CDR3 in DNA: TGTGCCATCAGTGAGTCGATGACTTGGAGGGATCAGCCCCAGCATTTT.